The T cell receptor beta chain under discussion was sequenced for a study of blood T cell repertoires in COVID-19. Turning to the study itself: From T cells, B-cell-depleted T cells, or PBMCs came the material, which was cDNA or gDNA.

V dropped 6 bases and J dropped 0 bases, with 9 bases sitting between them. Germline lookup yields CDR1 ENHRY and CDR2 SYGVKD. The CDR3 consists of 13 residues. Per the authors' pipeline: The authors estimated nucleated cell counts from reference gene primer amplification. Only in-frame clones appear in the TCRdb table, and some are missing; sequencing was by immunoSEQ multiplex PCR. Clone size and V and J calls were adopted from that table, with D and trimming inferred from the DNA. The table lists under 250,000 clones, roughly 90% of them singletons. This TCR was sampled from a man in his sixties with COVID-19, enrolled during active disease. This sequence joins TRBV10-3 and TRBJ2-7, with a tentative D call TRBD1 (6 bases). The sequenced sample was peripheral blood. The DNA for the CDR3 is TGTGCCATCAGCACAGGGAGCTCCTACGAGCAGTACTTC. Its translation is CAISTGSSYEQYF.